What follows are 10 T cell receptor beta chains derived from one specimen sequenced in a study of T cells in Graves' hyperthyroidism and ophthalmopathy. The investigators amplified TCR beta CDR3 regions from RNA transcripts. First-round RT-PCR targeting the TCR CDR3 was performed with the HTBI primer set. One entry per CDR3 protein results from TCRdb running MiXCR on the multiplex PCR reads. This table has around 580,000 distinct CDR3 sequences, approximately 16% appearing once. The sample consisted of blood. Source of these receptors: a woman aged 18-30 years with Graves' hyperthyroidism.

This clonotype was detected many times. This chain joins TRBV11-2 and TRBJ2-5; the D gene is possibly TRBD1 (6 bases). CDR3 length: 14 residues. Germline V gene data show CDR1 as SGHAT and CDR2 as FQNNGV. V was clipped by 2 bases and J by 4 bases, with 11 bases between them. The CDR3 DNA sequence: TGTGCCAGCAGCTTAATAGGGGGACGAGAGACCCAGTACTTC. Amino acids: CASSLIGGRETQYF.

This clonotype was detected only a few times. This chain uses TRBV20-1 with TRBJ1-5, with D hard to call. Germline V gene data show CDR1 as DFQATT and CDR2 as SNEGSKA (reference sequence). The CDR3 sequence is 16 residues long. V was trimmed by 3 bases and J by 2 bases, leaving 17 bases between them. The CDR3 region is CSARSPTRVRNQPQHF. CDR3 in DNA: TGCAGTGCTAGGTCGCCTACAAGAGTACGCAATCAGCCCCAGCATTTT.

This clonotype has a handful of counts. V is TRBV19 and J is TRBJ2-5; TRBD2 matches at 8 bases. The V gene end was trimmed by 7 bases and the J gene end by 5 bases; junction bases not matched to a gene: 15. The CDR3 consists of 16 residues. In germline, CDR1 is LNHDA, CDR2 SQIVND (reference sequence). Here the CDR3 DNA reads TGTGCCAGTACCCAGGAGGCGGGAGGCCCCAGGGAGACCCAGTACTTC. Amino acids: CASTQEAGGPRETQYF.

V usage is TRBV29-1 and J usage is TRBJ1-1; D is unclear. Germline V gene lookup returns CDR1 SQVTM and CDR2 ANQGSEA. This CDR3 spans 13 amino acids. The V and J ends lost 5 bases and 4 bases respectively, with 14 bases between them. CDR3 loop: CSVQRVYGTEAFF. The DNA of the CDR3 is TGCAGCGTTCAAAGGGTCTATGGCACTGAAGCTTTCTTT.

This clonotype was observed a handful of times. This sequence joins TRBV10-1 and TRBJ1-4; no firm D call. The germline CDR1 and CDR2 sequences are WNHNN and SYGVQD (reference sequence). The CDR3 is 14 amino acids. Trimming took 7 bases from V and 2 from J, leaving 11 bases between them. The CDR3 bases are TGCGCCAGCAAAGAGAGAGTGACTAATGAAAAACTGTTTTTT. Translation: CASKERVTNEKLFF.

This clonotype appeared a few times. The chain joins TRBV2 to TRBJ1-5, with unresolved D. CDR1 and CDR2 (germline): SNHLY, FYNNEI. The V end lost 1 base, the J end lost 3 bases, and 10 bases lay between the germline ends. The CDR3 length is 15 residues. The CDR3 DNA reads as TGTGCCAGCAGTGAAGAGGGCGGTCTCAATCAGCCCCAGCATTTT. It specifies CASSEEGGLNQPQHF.

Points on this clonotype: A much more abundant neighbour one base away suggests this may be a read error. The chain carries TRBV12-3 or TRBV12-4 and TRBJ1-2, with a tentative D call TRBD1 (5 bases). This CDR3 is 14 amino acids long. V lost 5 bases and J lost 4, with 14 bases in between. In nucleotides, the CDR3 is TGTGCCAGCAGTGGGGGTAGACAGAGCTATGGCTACACCTTC. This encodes CASSGGRQSYGYTF.

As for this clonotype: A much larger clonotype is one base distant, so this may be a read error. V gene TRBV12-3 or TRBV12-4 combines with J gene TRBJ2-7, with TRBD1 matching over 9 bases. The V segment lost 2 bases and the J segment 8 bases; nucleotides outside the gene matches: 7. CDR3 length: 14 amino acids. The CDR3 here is CASSLRDREDKQYF. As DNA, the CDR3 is TGTGCCAGCAGTTTACGGGACAGGGAGGATAAGCAGTACTTC.

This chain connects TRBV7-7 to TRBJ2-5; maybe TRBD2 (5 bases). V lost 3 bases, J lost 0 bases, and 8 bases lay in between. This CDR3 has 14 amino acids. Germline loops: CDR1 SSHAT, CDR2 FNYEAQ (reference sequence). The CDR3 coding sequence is TGTGCCAGCAGCTTGAGGGCGAACCAAGAGACCCAGTACTTC. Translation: CASSLRANQETQYF. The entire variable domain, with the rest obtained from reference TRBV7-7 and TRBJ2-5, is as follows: GAGVSQSPRYKVTKRGQDVTLRCDPISSHATLYWYQQALGQGPEFLTYFNYEAQPDKSGLPSDRFSAERPEGSISTLTIQRTEQRDSAMYRCASSLRANQETQYFGPGTRLLVL.

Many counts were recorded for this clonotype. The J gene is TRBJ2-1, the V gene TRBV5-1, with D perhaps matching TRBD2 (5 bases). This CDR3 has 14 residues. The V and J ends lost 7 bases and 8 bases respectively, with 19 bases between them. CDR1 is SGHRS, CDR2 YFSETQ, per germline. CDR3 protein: CASGRGQPADEQFF. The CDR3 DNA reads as TGCGCCAGCGGCCGAGGGCAGCCCGCCGATGAGCAGTTCTTC.